This T cell receptor beta chain was obtained from a study of T cells in tumors after PD-1 blockade. Whole-study context: Patients had no prior checkpoint blockade, systemic immunosuppressants, or anti-cancer therapy within 4 weeks. A subset received ongoing vismodegib 150 mg daily alongside anti-PD-1 therapy. General observations from the study: Some novel exhausted tumor clones appeared in pre-treatment blood, suggesting peripheral recruitment.

The repertoire was sequenced with immunoSEQ multiplex PCR; TCRdb's copy has only in-frame clones and lacks some. In the table there are fewer than 50,000 clones, more than 65% of which are singletons. In regard to this clone: Antigen specificity is unknown.

Input was about 616 ng to 6,500 ng of genomic DNA from tumor or blood. Material: PBMCs, obtained before anti-PD-1 treatment. The sequence came from a human donor with basal cell carcinoma.

Here the CDR3 DNA reads TGTGCCAGTAGTATTGCGGGACTAGCCTATAGCACAGATACGCAGTATTTT. This gives the protein CASSIAGLAYSTDTQYF. The rearrangement uses TRBV19 and TRBJ2-3; TRBD2 aligns across 9 bases. V was pared by 3 bases and J by 0 bases, with 7 bases of the junction left unmatched. This CDR3 contains 17 residues. CDR1 is LNHDA, CDR2 SQIVND, per germline (reference sequence).